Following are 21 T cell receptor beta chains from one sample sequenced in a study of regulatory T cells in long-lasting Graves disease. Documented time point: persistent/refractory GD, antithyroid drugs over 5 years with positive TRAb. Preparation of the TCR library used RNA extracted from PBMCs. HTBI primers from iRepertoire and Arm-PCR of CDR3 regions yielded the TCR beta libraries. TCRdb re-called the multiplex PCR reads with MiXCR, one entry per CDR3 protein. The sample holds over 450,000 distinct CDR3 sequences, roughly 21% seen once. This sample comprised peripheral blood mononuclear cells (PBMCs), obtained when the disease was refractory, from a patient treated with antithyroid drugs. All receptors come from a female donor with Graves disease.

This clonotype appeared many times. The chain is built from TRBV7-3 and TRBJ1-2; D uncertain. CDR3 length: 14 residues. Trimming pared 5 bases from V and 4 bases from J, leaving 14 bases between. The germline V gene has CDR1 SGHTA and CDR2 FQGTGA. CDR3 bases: TGTGCCAGCAGCCCGGACGGACGGAGCTATGGCTACACCTTC. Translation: CASSPDGRSYGYTF.

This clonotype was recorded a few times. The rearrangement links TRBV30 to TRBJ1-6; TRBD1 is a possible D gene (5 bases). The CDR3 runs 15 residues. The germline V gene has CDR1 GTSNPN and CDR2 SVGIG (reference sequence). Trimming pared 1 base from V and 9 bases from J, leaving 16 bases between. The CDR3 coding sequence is TGTGCCTGGAGTGCCGGGACCCCGGGGAGTTCACCCCTCCACTTT. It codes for CAWSAGTPGSSPLHF.

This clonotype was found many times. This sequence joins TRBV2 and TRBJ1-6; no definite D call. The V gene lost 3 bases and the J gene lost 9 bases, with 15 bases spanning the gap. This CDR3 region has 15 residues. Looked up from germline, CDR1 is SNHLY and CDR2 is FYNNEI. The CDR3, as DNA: TGTGCCAGCAGTGAGCTACCGGTGGTGGGTTCACCCCTCCACTTT. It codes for CASSELPVVGSPLHF.

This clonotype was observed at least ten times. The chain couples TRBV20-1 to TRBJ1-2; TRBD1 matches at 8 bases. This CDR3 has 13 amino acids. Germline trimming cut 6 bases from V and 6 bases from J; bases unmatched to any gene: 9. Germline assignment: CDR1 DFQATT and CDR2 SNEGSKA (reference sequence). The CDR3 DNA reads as TGCAGTGCGCTGACAGGGGCATGGGATGGCTACACCTTC. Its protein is CSALTGAWDGYTF.

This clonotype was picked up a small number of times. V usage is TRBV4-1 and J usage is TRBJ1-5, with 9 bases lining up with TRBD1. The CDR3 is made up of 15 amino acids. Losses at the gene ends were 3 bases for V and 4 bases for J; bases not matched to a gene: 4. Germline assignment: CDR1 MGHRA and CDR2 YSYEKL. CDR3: CASSQGGQGNQPQHF. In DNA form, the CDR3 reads TGCGCCAGCAGCCAGGGAGGACAGGGGAATCAGCCCCAGCATTTT.

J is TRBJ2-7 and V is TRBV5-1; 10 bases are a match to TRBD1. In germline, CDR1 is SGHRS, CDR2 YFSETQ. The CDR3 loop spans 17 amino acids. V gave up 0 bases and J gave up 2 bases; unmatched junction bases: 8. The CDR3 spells CASSLETGGRGTYEQYF. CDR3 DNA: TGCGCCAGCAGCTTGGAGACAGGGGGCCGGGGGACCTACGAGCAGTACTTC.

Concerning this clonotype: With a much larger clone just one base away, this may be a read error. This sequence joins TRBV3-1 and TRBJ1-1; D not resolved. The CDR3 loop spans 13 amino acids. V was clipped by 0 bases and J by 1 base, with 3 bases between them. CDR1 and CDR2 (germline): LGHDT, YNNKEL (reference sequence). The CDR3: CASSQEWNTEAFF. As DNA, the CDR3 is TGTGCCAGCAGCCAAGAGTGGAACACTGAAGCTTTCTTT.

The CDR3 loop reads CASTPSYSGRAKYF. The CDR3 nucleotides are TGTGCCAGCACCCCCTCTTATAGCGGGAGGGCCAAGTATTTT. The rearrangement joins TRBV12-3 or TRBV12-4 to TRBJ2-3; 11 positions match TRBD2. J gave up 13 bases and V 7 bases, and 13 bases lay outside the gene matches. The CDR3 length is 14 residues.

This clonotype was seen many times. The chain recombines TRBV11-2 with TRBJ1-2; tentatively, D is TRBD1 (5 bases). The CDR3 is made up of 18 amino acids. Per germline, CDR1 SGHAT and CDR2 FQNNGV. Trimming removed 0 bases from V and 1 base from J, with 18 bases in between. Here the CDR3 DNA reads TGTGCCAGCAGCTTAGAAAGAGGGGACCCCGCCTTTAACTATGGCTACACCTTC. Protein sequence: CASSLERGDPAFNYGYTF.

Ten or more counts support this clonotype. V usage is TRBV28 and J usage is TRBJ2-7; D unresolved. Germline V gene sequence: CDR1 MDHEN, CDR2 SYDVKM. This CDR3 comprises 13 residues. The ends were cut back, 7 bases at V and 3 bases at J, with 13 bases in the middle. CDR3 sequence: CASTPDGRYEQYF. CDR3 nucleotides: TGTGCCAGCACTCCTGACGGGCGCTACGAGCAGTACTTC.

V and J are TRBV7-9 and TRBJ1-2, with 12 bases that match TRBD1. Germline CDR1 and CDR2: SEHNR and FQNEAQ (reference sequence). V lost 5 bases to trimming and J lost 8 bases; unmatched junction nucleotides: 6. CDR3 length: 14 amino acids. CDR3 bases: TGTGCCAGCAGCCTGGGACAGGGGGCAGAAGGCTACACCTTC. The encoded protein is CASSLGQGAEGYTF.

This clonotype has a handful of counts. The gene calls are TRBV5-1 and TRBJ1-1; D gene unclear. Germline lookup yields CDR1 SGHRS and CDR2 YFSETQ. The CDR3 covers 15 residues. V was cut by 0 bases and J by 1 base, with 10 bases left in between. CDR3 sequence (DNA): TGCGCCAGCAGCTTGGAAGTTGCGGAGAACACTGAAGCTTTCTTT. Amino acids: CASSLEVAENTEAFF.

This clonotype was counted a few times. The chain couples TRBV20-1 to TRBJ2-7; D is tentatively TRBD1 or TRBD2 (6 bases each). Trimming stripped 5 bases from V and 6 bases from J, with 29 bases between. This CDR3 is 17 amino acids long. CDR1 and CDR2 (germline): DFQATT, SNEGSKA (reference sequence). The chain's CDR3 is CSAQVLQGNRLGGEQYF. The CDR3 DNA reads TGCAGTGCTCAAGTCTTACAGGGTAACAGGCTCGGGGGCGAGCAGTACTTC.

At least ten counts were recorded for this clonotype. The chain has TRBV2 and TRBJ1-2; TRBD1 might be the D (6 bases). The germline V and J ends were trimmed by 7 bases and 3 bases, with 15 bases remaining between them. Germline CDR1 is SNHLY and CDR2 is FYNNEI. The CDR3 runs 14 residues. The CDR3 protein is CASKDRTAYYGYTF. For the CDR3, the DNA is TGTGCCAGCAAAGATCGGACAGCATACTATGGCTACACCTTC.

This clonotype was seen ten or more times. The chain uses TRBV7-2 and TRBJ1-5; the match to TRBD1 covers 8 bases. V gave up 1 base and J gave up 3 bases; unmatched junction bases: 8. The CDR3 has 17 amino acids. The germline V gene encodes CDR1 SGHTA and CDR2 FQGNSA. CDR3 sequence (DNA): TGTGCCAGCAGCTTAGGTCCAGGACAGGGCTACAATCAGCCCCAGCATTTT. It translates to CASSLGPGQGYNQPQHF. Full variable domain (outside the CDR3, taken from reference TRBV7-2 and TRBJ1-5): GAGVSQSPSNKVTEKGKDVELRCDPISGHTALYWYRQSLGQGLEFLIYFQGNSAPDKSGLPSDRFSAERTGGSVSTLTIQRTQQEDSAVYLCASSLGPGQGYNQPQHFGDGTRLSIL.

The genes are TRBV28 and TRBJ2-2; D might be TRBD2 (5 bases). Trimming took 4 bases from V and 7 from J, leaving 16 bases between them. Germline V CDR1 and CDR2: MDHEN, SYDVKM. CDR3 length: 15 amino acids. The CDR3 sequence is CASSSRASGGGELFF. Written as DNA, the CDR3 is TGTGCCAGCAGTTCGCGGGCCTCTGGAGGCGGGGAGCTGTTTTTT.

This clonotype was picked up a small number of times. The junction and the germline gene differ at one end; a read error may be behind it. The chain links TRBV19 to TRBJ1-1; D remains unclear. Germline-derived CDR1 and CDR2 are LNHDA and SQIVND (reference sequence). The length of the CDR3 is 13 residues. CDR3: CASSIPAQTGAFF. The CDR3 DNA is TGTGCCAGTAGTATTCCGGCCCAAACTGGAGCTTTCTTT.

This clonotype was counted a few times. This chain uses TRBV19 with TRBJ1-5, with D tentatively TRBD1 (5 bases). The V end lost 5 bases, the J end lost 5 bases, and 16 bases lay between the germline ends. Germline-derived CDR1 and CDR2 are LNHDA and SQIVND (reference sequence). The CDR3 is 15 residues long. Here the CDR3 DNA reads TGTGCCAGTAGTCCGACGCAGGGTCAGTATCAGCCCCAGCATTTT. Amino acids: CASSPTQGQYQPQHF.

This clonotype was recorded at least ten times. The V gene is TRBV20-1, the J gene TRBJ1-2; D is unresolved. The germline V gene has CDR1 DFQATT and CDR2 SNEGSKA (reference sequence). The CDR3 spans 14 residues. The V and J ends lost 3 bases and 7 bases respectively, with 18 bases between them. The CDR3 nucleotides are TGCAGTGCTAGGAAGCAGCCTTCTACCCCTGGCTACACCTTC. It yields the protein CSARKQPSTPGYTF.

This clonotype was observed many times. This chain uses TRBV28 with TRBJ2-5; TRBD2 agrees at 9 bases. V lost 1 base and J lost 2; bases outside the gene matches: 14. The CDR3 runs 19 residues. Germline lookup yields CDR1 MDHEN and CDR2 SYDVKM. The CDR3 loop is CASSLSAGGPRLAQETQYF. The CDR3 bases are TGTGCCAGCAGTTTATCGGCGGGAGGGCCTCGGTTGGCGCAAGAGACCCAGTACTTC.

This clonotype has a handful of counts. The CDR3 is CASSQDGGGSYEQYF. CDR3 sequence (DNA): TGCGCCAGCAGCCAAGATGGAGGGGGTTCCTACGAGCAGTACTTC. V is TRBV4-3 and J is TRBJ2-7; D is perhaps TRBD1 or TRBD2 (6 bases each). V was trimmed by 0 bases and J by 1 base, leaving 10 bases between them. The length of the CDR3 is 15 residues. Germline V gene data show CDR1 as LGHNA and CDR2 as YSLEER.